This T cell receptor (beta chain) was identified during a study of T cells in tumors after PD-1 blockade. Study in general: Patients had no prior checkpoint blockade, systemic immunosuppressants, or anti-cancer therapy within 4 weeks. Either cemiplimab 350 mg every 2 weeks or pembrolizumab 200 mg every 3 weeks was given. A subset received ongoing vismodegib 150 mg daily alongside anti-PD-1 therapy. Findings of the study overall: Peripheral recruitment is suggested, as some novel exhausted tumor clones were in pre-treatment blood.

Trimming removed 7 bases from V and 4 bases from J, with 16 bases in between. CDR3 size: 14 residues. Germline values: CDR1 LGHDT, CDR2 YNNKEL (reference sequence). Notes on this clone: Its specificity is unknown.

Repertoires were generated with immunoSEQ multiplex PCR, while TCRdb's copy carries only in-frame clones and drops some. This repertoire shows approximately 45,000 clones, approximately 79% found once; its top ten account for roughly 9.4%. This receptor was obtained from a human donor with advanced basal cell or squamous cell carcinoma (not recorded which). This chain links TRBV3-1 (or the pseudogene TRBV3-2) with TRBJ1-2; tentatively, D is TRBD1 (6 bases). Sequencing used PBMCs, obtained before anti-PD-1 therapy. CDR3 residues: CASKTSGAAYGYTF. The CDR3 region has the DNA TGTGCCAGCAAAACATCAGGGGCAGCCTATGGCTACACCTTC.